A selection of T cell receptor beta chains follows, all from one sample in a study of control samples from healthy donors and cancer patients. The table came from immunoSEQ multiplex PCR; TCRdb's copy has only in-frame clones and leaves some out. The data show 160,000 or so clones, 92% seen once. Sequencing used blood. Source of these receptors: a woman in her 30s in good health. Each CDR3 is given without its conserved first and last residue. D genes are given only for firm matches. The size entry is marked missing in some rows and otherwise reads once, few, many or a size class.

.	.	TRBV2	10	ASTAGNSPLH
.	.	TRBV11-3	12	ASSLDAGAEKLF
.	.	TRBV4-1	13	ASSQERQSNYGYT
.	.	TRBV3-1/TRBV3-2	12	ASSQDLVADTQY
.	.	TRBV4-1	14	ASSQSSRGTLDGYT
.	.	TRBV14	12	ASSQESGDYGYT
TRBD1	.	TRBV28	14	ASSVGWAGGGEKLF
.	.	TRBV6-5	12	ASSTQGGHHGYT
.	.	TRBV19	13	ASSRRTEKGEKLF
.	.	TRBV4-2	14	ASSQDWGGLYNEQF
.	.	TRBV9	12	ASSPAGQGEKLF
TRBD1	.	TRBV4-3	14	ASSQFRDREEETQY
.	.	TRBV9	12	ASSVGDLEETQY
TRBD2	.	TRBV13	15	ASSPGTSGYPPEEQY
TRBD1	.	TRBV7-3	11	ASSTDREAELF
.	.	TRBV4-1	15	ASSQAPDSRWGGELF
.	.	TRBV18	11	ASSPGVVETQY
TRBD1	few	TRBV10-2	14	ASSESRGLSTGELF
TRBD1	once	TRBV7-2	12	ASSLDRGVNIQY
TRBD1	.	TRBV6-5	13	ASSTGENPGNTIY
.	.	TRBV12-3/TRBV12-4	11	ASSFRGGYGYT
.	.	TRBV19	10	ASIGTDSGLF